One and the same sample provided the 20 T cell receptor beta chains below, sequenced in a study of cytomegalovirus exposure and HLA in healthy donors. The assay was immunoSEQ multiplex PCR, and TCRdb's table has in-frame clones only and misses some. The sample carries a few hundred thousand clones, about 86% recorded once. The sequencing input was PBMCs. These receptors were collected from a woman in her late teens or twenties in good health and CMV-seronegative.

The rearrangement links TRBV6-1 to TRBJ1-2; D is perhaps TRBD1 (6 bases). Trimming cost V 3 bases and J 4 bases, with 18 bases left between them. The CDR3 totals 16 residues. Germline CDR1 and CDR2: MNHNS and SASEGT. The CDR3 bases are TGTGCCAGCAGTGATATTCGGGGGGCGCCGGGCTATGGCTACACCTTC. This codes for CASSDIRGAPGYGYTF.

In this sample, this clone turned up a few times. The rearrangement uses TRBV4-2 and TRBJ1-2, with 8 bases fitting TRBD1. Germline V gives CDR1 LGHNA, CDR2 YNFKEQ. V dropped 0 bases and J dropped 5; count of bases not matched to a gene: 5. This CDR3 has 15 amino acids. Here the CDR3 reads CASSQDRTGRYGYTF. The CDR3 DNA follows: TGTGCCAGCAGCCAAGATAGGACAGGGCGATATGGCTACACCTTC.

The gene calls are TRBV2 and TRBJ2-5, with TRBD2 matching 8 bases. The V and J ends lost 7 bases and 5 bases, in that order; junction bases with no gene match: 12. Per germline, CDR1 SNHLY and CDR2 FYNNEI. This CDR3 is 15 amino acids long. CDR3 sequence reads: CASNDLLAATETQYF. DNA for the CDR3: TGTGCCAGCAACGATTTACTAGCGGCGACGGAGACCCAGTACTTC.

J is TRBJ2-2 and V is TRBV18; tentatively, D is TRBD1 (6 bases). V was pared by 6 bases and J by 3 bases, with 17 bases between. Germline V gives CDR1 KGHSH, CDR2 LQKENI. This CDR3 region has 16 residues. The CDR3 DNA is TGTGCCAGCTCTCCCGTTGGCAGGACAGACACCGGGGAGCTGTTTTTT. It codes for CASSPVGRTDTGELFF. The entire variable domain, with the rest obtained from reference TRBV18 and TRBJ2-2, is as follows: NAGVMQNPRHLVRRRGQEARLRCSPMKGHSHVYWYRQLPEEGLKFMVYLQKENIIDESGMPKERFSAEFPKEGPSILRIQQVVRGDSAAYFCASSPVGRTDTGELFFGEGSRLTVL.

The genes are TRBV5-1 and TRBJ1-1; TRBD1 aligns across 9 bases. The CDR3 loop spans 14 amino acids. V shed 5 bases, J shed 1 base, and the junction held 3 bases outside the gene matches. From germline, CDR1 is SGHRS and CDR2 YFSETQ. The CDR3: CASSPGQGNTEAFF. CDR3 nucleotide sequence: TGCGCCAGCAGTCCGGGACAGGGGAACACTGAAGCTTTCTTT.

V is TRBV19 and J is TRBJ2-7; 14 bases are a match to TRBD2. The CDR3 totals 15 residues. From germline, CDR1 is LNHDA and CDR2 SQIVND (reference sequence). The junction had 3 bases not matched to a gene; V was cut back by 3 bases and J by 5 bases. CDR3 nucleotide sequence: TGTGCCAGTAGTATCGCGGGACTAGCGGGAGACGAGCAGTACTTC. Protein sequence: CASSIAGLAGDEQYF.

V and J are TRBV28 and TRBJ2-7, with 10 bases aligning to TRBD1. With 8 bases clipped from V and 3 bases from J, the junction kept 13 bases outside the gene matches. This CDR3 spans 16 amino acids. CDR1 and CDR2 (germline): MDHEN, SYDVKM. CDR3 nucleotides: TGTGCCAGCCCCCCGACACAGGGACAGGGGAGCTACGAGCAGTACTTC. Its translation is CASPPTQGQGSYEQYF.

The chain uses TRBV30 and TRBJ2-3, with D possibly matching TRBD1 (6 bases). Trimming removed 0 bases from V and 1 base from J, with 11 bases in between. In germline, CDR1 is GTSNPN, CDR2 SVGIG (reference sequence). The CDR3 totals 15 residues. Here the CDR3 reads CAWSVRQEGTDTQYF. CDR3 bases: TGTGCCTGGAGTGTACGACAGGAGGGCACAGATACGCAGTATTTT.

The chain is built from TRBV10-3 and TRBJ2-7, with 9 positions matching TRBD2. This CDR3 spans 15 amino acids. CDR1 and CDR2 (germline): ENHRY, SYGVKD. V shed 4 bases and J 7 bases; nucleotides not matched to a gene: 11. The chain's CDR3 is CAISGMASGDGEQYF. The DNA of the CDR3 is TGTGCCATCAGTGGCATGGCTAGCGGGGATGGGGAGCAGTACTTC.

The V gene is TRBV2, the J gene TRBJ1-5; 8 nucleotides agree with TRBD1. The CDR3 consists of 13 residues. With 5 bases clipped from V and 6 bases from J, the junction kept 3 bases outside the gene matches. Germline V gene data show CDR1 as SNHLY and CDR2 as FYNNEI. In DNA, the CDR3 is TGTGCCAGCAGTCAGGGGGCCTTTCAGCCCCAGCATTTT. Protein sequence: CASSQGAFQPQHF.

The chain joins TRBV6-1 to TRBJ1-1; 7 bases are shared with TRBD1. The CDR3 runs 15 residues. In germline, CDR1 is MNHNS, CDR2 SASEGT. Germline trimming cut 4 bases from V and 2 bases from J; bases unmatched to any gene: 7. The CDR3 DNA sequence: TGTGCCAGCAGTGGGAGGGGGCTCCGAAACACTGAAGCTTTCTTT. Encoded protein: CASSGRGLRNTEAFF.

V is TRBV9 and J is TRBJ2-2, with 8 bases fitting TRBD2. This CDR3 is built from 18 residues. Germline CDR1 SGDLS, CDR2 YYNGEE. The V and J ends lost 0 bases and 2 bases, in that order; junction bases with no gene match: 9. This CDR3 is CASSVDPAGVKNTGELFF. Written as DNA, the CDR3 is TGTGCCAGCAGCGTAGATCCAGCGGGAGTGAAAAACACCGGGGAGCTGTTTTTT.

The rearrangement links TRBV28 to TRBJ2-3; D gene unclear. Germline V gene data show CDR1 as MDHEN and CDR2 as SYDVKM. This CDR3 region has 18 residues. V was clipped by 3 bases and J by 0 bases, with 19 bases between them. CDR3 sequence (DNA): TGTGCCAGCAGTTTTACCCCCTTCGGCGGCTCTAGCACAGATACGCAGTATTTT. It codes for CASSFTPFGGSSTDTQYF.

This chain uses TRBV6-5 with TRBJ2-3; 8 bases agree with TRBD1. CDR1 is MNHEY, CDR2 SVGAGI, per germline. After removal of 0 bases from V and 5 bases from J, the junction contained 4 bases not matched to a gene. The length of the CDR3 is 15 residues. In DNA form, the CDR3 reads TGTGCCAGCAGTTACTCGAATGACAGGGGAGATACGCAGTATTTT. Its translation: CASSYSNDRGDTQYF.

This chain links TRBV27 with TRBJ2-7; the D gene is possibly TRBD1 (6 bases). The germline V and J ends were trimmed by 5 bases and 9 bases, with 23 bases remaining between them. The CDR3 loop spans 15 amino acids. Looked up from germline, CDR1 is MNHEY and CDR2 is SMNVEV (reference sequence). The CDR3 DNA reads TGTGCCAGCAGTCCGTTGGGACATTGGGGTCTCGCGCAGTACTTC. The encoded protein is CASSPLGHWGLAQYF.

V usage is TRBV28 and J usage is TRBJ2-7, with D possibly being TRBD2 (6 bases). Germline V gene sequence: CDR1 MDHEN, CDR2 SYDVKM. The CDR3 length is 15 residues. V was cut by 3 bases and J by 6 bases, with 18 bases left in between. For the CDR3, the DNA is TGTGCCAGCAGTTTGCCCCGGAGAGGCGGGGCCGAGCAGTACTTC. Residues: CASSLPRRGGAEQYF.

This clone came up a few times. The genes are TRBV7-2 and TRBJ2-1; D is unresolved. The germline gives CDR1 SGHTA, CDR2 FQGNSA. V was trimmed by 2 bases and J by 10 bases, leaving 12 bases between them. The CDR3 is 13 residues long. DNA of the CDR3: TGTGCCAGCAGCTTACGGCCTGCGGCGGAGCAGTTCTTC. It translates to CASSLRPAAEQFF.

The CDR3 DNA is TGCAGCGTTGAAACAGGGATCACTGAAGCTTTCTTT. Its translation: CSVETGITEAFF. The rearrangement links TRBV29-1 to TRBJ1-1, with D perhaps TRBD1 (6 bases). Trimming took off 2 bases at V and 4 bases at J, with 8 bases between the two ends. The germline V gene encodes CDR1 SQVTM and CDR2 ANQGSEA. CDR3 length: 12 amino acids.

The CDR3 bases are TGTGCCAGTAACCCGGGACTCCCTCTTCGGGAGCAGTTCTTC. This translates into CASNPGLPLREQFF. The V gene is TRBV19, the J gene TRBJ2-1, with D perhaps TRBD2 (6 bases). The V end lost 7 bases, the J end lost 10 bases, and 20 bases lay between the germline ends. This CDR3 has 14 amino acids. In germline, CDR1 is LNHDA, CDR2 SQIVND (reference sequence).

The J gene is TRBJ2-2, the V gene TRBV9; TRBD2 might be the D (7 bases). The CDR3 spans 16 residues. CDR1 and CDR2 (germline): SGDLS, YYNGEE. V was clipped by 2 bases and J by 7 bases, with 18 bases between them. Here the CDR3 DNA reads TGTGCCAGCAGCGTCATCTCGGGGGGCGCGGACGGGGAGCTGTTTTTT. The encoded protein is CASSVISGGADGELFF.